Sequencing of this T cell receptor beta chain was carried out in a study of T cell changes during pregnancy in multiple sclerosis. Per the germline V gene, CDR1 is SGHRS and CDR2 is YFSETQ. The V gene end was trimmed by 3 bases and the J gene end by 3 bases; junction bases not matched to a gene: 0. The CDR3 runs 13 residues. The assay was immunoSEQ multiplex PCR, and TCRdb's table has in-frame clones only and misses some. This table has roughly 110,000 clones, about 94% appearing once. This receptor was identified in a female donor with multiple sclerosis, enrolled in a pregnancy study. The chain is built from TRBV5-1 and TRBJ2-7; 10 nucleotides align to TRBD1. This sample comprised peripheral blood, obtained in the third trimester of pregnancy. The CDR3 here is CASSWTGGYEQYF. DNA of the CDR3: TGCGCCAGCAGCTGGACAGGGGGCTACGAGCAGTACTTC.